This TCR beta chain appears in the sequencing data of a study of T cell changes during pregnancy in multiple sclerosis. V lost 11 bases to trimming and J lost 7 bases; unmatched junction nucleotides: 6. The CDR3 has 13 residues. CDR1 MNHEY and CDR2 SMNVEV come from the germline V gene (reference sequence). Generated by immunoSEQ multiplex PCR, the TCRdb table keeps only in-frame clones and is missing some. This table has about 64,000 clones, around 96% appearing once. The rearrangement joins TRBV27 to TRBJ2-1, with 12 bases identical to TRBD2. Sequenced material: CD8+ T cells from peripheral blood mononuclear cells, taken after pregnancy. The source of this sequence is a female donor with multiple sclerosis, enrolled in a pregnancy study. The CDR3 DNA sequence: TGTGCCGTCCTAGCGGGAGGGCTGAATGAGCAGTTCTTC. It specifies CAVLAGGLNEQFF.